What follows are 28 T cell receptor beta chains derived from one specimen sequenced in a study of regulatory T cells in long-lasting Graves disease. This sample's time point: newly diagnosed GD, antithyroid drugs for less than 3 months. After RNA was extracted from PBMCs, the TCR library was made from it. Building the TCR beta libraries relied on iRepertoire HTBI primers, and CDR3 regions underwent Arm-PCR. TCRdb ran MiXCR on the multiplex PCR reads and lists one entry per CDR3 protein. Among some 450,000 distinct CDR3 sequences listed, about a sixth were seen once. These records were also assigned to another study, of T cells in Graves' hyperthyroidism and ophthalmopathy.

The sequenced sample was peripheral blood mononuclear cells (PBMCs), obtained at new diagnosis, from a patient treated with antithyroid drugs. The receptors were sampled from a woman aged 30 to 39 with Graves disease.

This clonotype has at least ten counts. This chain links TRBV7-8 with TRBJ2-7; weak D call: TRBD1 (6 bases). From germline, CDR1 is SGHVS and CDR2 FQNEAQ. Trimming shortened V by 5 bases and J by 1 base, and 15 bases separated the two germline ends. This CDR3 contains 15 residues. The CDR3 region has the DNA TGTGCCAGCAGCGTCCCGGGACATCGATCCTACGAGCAGTACTTC. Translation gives CASSVPGHRSYEQYF.

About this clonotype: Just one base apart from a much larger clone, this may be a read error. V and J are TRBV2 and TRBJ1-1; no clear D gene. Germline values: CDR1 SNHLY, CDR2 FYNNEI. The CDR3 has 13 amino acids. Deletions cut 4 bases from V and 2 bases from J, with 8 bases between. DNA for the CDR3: TGTGCCAGCAGTGCATCGATTAACACTGAAGCTTTCTTT. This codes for CASSASINTEAFF. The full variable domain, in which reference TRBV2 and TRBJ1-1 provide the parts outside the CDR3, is EPEVTQTPSHQVTQMGQEVILRCVPISNHLYFYWYRQILGQKVEFLVSFYNNEISEKSEIFDDQFSVERPDGSNFTLKIRSTKLEDSAMYFCASSASINTEAFFGQGTRLTVV.

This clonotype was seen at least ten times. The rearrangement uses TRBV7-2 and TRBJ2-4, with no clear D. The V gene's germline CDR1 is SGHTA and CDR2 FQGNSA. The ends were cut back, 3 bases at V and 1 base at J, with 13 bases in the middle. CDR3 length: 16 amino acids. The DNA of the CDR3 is TGTGCCAGCAGCTTGGTGGCAACTGGTGCCAAAAACATTCAGTACTTC. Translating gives CASSLVATGAKNIQYF.

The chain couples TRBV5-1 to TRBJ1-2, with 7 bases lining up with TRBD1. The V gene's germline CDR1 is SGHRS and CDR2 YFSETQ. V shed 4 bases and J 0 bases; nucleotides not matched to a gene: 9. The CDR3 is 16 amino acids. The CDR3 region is CASSLTGAGTNYGYTF. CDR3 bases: TGCGCCAGCAGCCTTACAGGGGCCGGAACTAACTATGGCTACACCTTC.

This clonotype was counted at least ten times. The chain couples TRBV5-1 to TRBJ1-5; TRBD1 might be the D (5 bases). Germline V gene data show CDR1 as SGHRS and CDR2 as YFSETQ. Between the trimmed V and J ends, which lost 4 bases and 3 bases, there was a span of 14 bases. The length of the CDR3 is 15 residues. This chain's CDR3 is CASSPWGETNQPQHF. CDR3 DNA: TGCGCCAGCAGCCCGTGGGGCGAGACCAATCAGCCCCAGCATTTT.

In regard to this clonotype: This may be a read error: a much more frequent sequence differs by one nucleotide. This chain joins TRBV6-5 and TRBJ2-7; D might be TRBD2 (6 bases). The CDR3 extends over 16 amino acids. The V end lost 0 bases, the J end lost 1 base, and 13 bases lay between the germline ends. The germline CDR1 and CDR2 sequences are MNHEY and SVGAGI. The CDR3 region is CASSYSLRDSSYEQYF. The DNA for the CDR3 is TGTGCCAGCAGTTACTCATTGCGGGATTCGTCCTACGAGCAGTACTTC.

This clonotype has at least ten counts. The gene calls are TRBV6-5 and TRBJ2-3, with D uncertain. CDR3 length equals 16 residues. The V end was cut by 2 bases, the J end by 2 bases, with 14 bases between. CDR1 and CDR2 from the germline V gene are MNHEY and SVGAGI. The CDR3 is CASSYPTTPVTDTQYF. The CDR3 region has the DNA TGTGCCAGCAGTTACCCAACGACCCCTGTCACAGATACGCAGTATTTT.

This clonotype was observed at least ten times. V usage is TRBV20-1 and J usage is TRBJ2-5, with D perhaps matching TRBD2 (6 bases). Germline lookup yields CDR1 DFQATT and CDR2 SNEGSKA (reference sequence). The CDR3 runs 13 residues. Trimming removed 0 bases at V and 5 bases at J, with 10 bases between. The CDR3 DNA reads TGCAGTGCTAGAGATTCGGGGAGGGAGACCCAGTACTTC. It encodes CSARDSGRETQYF.

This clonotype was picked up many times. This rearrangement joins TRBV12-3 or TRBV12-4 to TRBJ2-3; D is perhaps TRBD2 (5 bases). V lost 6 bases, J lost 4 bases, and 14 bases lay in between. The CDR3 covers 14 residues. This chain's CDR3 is CASRDSAIADTQYF. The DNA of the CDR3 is TGTGCCAGCAGGGACTCCGCCATCGCAGATACGCAGTATTTT.

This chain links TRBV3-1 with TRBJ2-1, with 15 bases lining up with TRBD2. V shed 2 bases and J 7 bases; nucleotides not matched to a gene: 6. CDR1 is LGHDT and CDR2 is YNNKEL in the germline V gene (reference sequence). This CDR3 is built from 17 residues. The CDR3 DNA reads TGTGCCAGCAGCCAAATCAGGACTAGCGGGAGGGTTAATGAGCAGTTCTTC. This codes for CASSQIRTSGRVNEQFF.

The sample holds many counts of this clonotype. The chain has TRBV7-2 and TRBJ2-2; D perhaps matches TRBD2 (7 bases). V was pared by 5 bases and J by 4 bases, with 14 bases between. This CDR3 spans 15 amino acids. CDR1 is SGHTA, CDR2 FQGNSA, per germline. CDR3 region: CASSLGGAPTGELFF. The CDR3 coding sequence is TGTGCCAGCAGCCTAGGGGGGGCGCCCACCGGGGAGCTGTTTTTT.

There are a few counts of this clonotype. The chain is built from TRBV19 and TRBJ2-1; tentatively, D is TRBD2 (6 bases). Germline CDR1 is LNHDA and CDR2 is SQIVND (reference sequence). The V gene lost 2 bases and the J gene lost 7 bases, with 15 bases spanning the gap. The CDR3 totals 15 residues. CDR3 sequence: CASSITAAEGNEQFF. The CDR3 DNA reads TGTGCCAGTAGTATAACGGCGGCGGAGGGGAATGAGCAGTTCTTC.

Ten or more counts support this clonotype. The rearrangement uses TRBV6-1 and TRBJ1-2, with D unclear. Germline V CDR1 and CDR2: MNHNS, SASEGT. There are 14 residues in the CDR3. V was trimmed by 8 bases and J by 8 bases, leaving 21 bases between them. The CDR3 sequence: CASSGRLPVGGYTF. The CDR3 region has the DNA TGTGCCAGCTCTGGACGTCTCCCTGTGGGCGGCTACACCTTC.

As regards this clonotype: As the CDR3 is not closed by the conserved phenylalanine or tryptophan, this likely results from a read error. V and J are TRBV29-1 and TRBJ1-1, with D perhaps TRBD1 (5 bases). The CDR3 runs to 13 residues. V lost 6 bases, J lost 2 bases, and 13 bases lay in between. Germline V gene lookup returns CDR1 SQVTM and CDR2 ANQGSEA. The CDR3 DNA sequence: TGCAGCGTCAAGGGGAGATTTAACACTGAAGCTTTCCTT. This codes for CSVKGRFNTEAFL.

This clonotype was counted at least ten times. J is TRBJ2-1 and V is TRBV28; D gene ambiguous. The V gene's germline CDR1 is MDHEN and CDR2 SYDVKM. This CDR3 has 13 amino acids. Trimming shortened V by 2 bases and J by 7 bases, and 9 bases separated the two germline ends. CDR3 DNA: TGTGCCAGCAGTTTAAGGGTGGGGAATGAGCAGTTCTTC. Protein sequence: CASSLRVGNEQFF.

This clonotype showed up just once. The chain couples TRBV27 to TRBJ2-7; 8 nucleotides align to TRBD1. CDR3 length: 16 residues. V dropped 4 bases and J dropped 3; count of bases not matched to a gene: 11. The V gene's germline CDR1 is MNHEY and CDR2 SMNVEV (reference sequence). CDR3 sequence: CASSSPRDRPFYEQYF. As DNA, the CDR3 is TGTGCCAGCAGTTCCCCCCGGGACAGGCCCTTCTACGAGCAGTACTTC.

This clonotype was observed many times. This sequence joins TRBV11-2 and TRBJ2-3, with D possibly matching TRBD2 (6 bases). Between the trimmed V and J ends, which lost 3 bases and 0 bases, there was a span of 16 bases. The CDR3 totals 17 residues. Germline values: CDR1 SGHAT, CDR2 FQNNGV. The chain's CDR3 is CASSFRAGTPSTDTQYF. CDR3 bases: TGTGCCAGCAGCTTCCGAGCCGGGACTCCCAGCACAGATACGCAGTATTTT.

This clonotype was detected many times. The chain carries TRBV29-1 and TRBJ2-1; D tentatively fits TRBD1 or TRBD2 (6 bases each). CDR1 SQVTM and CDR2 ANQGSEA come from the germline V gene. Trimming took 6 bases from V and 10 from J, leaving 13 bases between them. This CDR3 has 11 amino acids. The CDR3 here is CSVGGGGEQFF. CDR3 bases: TGCAGCGTCGGGGGCGGTGGCGAGCAGTTCTTC.

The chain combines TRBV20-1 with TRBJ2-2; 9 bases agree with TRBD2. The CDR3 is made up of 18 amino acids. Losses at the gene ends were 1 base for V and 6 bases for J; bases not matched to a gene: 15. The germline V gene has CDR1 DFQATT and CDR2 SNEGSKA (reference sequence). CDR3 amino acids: CSARAIAGVLNLSGELFF. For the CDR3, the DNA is TGCAGTGCTAGAGCCATAGCGGGAGTTTTAAATTTGTCCGGGGAGCTGTTTTTT.

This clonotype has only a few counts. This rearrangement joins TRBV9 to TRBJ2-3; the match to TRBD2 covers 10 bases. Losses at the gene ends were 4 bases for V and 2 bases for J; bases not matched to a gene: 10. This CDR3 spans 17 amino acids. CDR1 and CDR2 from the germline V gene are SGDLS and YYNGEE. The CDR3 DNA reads TGTGCCAGCAGCTCCCCGACTAGCGGGTCCTTCACAGATACGCAGTATTTT. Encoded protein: CASSSPTSGSFTDTQYF.

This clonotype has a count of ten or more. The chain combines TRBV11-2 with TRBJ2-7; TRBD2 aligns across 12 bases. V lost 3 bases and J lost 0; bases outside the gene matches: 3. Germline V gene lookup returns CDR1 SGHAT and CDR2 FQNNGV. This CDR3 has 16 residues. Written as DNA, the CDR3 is TGTGCCAGCAGCTTTGGGACTAGCGGGTACTCCTACGAGCAGTACTTC. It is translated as CASSFGTSGYSYEQYF.

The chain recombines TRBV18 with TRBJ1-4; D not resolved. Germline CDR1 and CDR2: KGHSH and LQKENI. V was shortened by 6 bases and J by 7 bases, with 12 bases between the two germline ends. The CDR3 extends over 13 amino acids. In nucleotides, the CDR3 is TGTGCCAGCTCGAGGGAGAAGGGTGAAAAACTGTTTTTT. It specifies CASSREKGEKLFF.

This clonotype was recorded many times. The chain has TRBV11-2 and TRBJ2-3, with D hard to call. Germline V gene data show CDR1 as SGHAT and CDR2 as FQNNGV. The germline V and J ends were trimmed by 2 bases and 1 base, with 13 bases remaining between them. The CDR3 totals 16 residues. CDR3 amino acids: CASSLQTNSGTDTQYF. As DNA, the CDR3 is TGTGCCAGCAGCTTACAAACTAACTCGGGCACAGATACGCAGTATTTT.

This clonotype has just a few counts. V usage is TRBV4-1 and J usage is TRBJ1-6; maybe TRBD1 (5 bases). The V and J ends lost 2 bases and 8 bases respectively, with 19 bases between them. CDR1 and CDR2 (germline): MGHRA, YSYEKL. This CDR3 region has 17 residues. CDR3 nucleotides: TGCGCCAGCAGCCAACTCGGTAACTTCAAGGGGCATTCACCCCTCCACTTT. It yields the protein CASSQLGNFKGHSPLHF.

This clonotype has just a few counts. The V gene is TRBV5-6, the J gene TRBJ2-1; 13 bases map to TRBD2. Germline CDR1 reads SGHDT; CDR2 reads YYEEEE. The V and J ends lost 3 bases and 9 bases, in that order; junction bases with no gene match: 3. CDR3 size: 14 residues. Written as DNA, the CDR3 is TGTGCCAGCAGCTGGACTAGCGGGAGAGCTGAGCAGTTCTTC. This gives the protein CASSWTSGRAEQFF.

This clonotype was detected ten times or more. As DNA, the CDR3 is TGCAGTGCCAAAGGGTCTTGGGGGACCGTGTCTGGGGATACGCAGTATTTT. It encodes CSAKGSWGTVSGDTQYF. This chain uses TRBV20-1 with TRBJ2-3; D might be TRBD1 or TRBD2, each matching 5 bases. This CDR3 is built from 17 residues. The germline gives CDR1 DFQATT, CDR2 SNEGSKA (reference sequence). V lost 6 bases, J lost 6 bases, and 28 bases lay in between.

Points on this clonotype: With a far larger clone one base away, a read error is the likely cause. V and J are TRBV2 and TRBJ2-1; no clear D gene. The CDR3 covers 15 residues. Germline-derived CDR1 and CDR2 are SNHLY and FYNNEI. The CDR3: CASSQTLSSYSEQFF. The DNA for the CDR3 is TGTGCCAGCAGCCAGACCCTAAGCTCCTACAGTGAGCAGTTCTTC. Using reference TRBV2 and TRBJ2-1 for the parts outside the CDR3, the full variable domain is EPEVTQTPSHQVTQMGQEVILRCVPISNHLYFYWYRQILGQKVEFLVSFYNNEISEKSEIFDDQFSVERPDGSNFTLKIRSTKLEDSAMYFCASSQTLSSYSEQFFGPGTRLTVL.

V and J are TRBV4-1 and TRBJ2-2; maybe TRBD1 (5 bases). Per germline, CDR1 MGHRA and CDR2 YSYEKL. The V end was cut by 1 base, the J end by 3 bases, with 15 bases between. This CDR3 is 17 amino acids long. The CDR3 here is CASSQGWTPDYTGELFF. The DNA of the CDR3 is TGCGCCAGCAGCCAAGGTTGGACACCTGATTACACCGGGGAGCTGTTTTTT.